Below, 9 T cell receptor beta chains from the same sample are listed, as sequenced in a study of blood T cells in healthy people across ages (dated by TCRdb to 2015 to 2017). Libraries were constructed by 5' RACE. The sequencer listed for this sample is Illumina HiSeq 2500. A second PCR of about 7 to 12 cycles was run with a J-beta primer mix and a sample-barcoded 5' primer. TCRdb passed the public sequencing reads through fastp at Q25 and MiXCR, retaining productive beta sequences. Rows matching on CDR3 protein sequence are summarized as one entry with the most common DNA and genes. Within this sample are 1.5 million to 2 million distinct CDR3 sequences, with about 49% of them counted one time only. 2.1% of the sample belongs to the ten largest clones. The source material was blood. The receptors derive from a woman aged 40 to 49 in good health.

The chain couples TRBV2 to TRBJ1-2; TRBD1 matches at 11 bases. The CDR3 has 15 residues. V lost 6 bases to trimming and J lost 6 bases; unmatched junction nucleotides: 9. Germline V gene sequence: CDR1 SNHLY, CDR2 FYNNEI. The chain's CDR3 is CASSPRTGGADGYTF. CDR3 sequence (DNA): TGTGCCAGCAGCCCCAGGACAGGGGGCGCGGATGGCTACACCTTC.

This clonotype was seen once. The chain carries TRBV28 and TRBJ2-1, with 7 bases matching TRBD2. The CDR3 contains 14 residues. The trim removed 11 bases at V and 1 base at J, leaving 8 bases unmatched. CDR1 and CDR2 (germline): MDHEN, SYDVKM. Written as DNA, the CDR3 is TGTGCCGCCCTAGACGGGGGGTCCTACAATGAGCAGTTCTTC. This codes for CAALDGGSYNEQFF.

This clonotype was observed a few times. The V and J genes are TRBV12-5 and TRBJ2-5; a weak D match, TRBD2 (6 bases). The CDR3 covers 12 residues. In germline, CDR1 is LGHNT, CDR2 FRNRAP. Deletions cut 9 bases from V and 2 bases from J, with 10 bases between. The chain's CDR3 is CASAGPQETQYF. The CDR3 DNA reads TGTGCTAGCGCGGGGCCACAAGAGACCCAGTACTTC.

This chain joins TRBV25-1 and TRBJ1-2, with TRBD1 identical over 12 bases. CDR1 is MGHDK and CDR2 is SYGVNS in the germline V gene. The CDR3 extends over 15 amino acids. After removal of 3 bases from V and 7 bases from J, the junction contained 6 bases not matched to a gene. CDR3 in DNA: TGTGCCAGCAGTGACCGGGACAGGGGGCATTTTGGCTACACCTTC. Residues: CASSDRDRGHFGYTF.

This sequence joins TRBV27 and TRBJ1-1; D ambiguous. The V gene lost 5 bases and the J gene lost 1 base, with 20 bases spanning the gap. Germline loops: CDR1 MNHEY, CDR2 SMNVEV (reference sequence). The CDR3 spans 17 residues. The CDR3 loop reads CASSPFTAGERNTEAFF. The DNA for the CDR3 is TGTGCCAGCAGTCCTTTTACGGCCGGCGAGAGGAACACTGAAGCTTTCTTT.

The V call is TRBV7-2, the J call TRBJ2-7; D not resolved. The DNA end favors TRBJ2-5, so the J call may be wrong. The CDR3 totals 12 residues. Germline CDR1 SGHTA, CDR2 FQGNSA. CDR3 loop: CASSRNYETQYF. The CDR3 DNA sequence: TGTGCCAGCAGCCGGAATTATGAGACCCAGTACTTC.

In its sample, this clonotype was seen a few times. The chain couples TRBV12-3 or TRBV12-4 to TRBJ2-1; possible D gene TRBD1, 6 bases. The CDR3 sequence is 15 residues long. Trimming cost V 5 bases and J 0 bases, with 11 bases left between them. CDR3 in amino acids: CASSRDTSSYNEQFF. CDR3 bases: TGTGCCAGCAGTCGGGACACGAGCTCCTACAATGAGCAGTTCTTC.

A remark on this clonotype: A much larger clonotype is one base distant, so this may be a read error. The V call is TRBV20-1, the J call TRBJ2-1, with D perhaps given as TRBD1 or TRBD2 (5 bases each). The CDR3 contains 13 residues. Germline CDR1 reads DFQATT; CDR2 reads SNEGSKA (reference sequence). The V and J ends lost 6 bases and 6 bases respectively, with 15 bases between them. The CDR3 DNA is TGCAGTGCCTGGGACGTCGCGACCAATGAGCAGTTCTTC. It translates to CSAWDVATNEQFF.

The chain combines TRBV5-6 with TRBJ2-7, with no clear D. This CDR3 spans 12 amino acids. Germline CDR1 is SGHDT and CDR2 is YYEEEE. The V end was cut by 4 bases, the J end by 2 bases, with 7 bases between. For the CDR3, the DNA is TGTGCCAGCAGCATAGGAGCCTACGAGCAGTACTTC. Translating gives CASSIGAYEQYF.